What follows are 16 T cell receptor beta chains derived from one specimen sequenced in a study of blood T cell repertoires in COVID-19. Sequencing used immunoSEQ multiplex PCR; TCRdb keeps in-frame clones, though not all of them. The repertoire includes over 200,000 clones, approximately 79% of them detected once, and 5.1% sits in the top ten. The sequencing input was peripheral blood. The receptors were gathered from a human donor in a cohort sampled during active COVID-19.

The gene calls are TRBV27 and TRBJ1-2; D not resolved. Germline values: CDR1 MNHEY, CDR2 SMNVEV (reference sequence). The V and J ends lost 5 bases and 8 bases respectively, with 18 bases between them. The CDR3 sequence is 14 residues long. CDR3 DNA sequence: TGTGCCAGCAGTCCAACCGAGAGGGTACGAGGCTACACCTTC. Translation: CASSPTERVRGYTF.

The chain uses TRBV11-1 and TRBJ2-7, with a possible D match to TRBD2 (6 bases). The V end lost 1 base, the J end lost 6 bases, and 13 bases lay between the germline ends. CDR1 SGHAT and CDR2 FQDESV come from the germline V gene (reference sequence). There are 14 residues in the CDR3. This CDR3 is CASSLGAGSLEQYF. CDR3 in DNA: TGTGCCAGCAGCTTAGGTGCGGGATCGCTCGAGCAGTACTTC.

Concerning this clone: The sample holds other DNA sequences that translate to the same CDR3. The chain couples TRBV7-2 to TRBJ2-1; 13 positions agree with TRBD2. This CDR3 has 15 residues. Trimming at V came to 5 bases and at J to 6 bases, leaving 4 bases not matched to a gene. The V gene's germline CDR1 is SGHTA and CDR2 FQGNSA. CDR3 amino acids: CASSLGLAGVNEQFF. DNA for the CDR3: TGTGCCAGCAGCCTAGGACTAGCGGGGGTCAATGAGCAGTTCTTC.

V is TRBV29-1 and J is TRBJ1-2, with D possibly TRBD1 on 5 matching bases. Germline assignment: CDR1 SQVTM and CDR2 ANQGSEA. The V end was cut by 4 bases, the J end by 4 bases, with 16 bases between. This CDR3 region has 14 residues. The DNA of the CDR3 is TGCAGCGTTGGGCACCGGGGGGGAGGCTATGGCTACACCTTC. This sequence encodes CSVGHRGGGYGYTF.

This clone was observed a handful of times. This sequence joins TRBV5-1 and TRBJ2-7; 9 bases map to TRBD1. V lost 5 bases and J lost 6; bases outside the gene matches: 9. This CDR3 is 14 amino acids long. CDR1 is SGHRS and CDR2 is YFSETQ in the germline V gene. CDR3 residues: CASREGQGNGEQYF. The CDR3 DNA sequence: TGCGCCAGCAGGGAGGGACAGGGAAATGGCGAGCAGTACTTC.

The V and J genes are TRBV4-1 and TRBJ2-4; D is undetermined. The CDR3 contains 16 residues. From germline, CDR1 is MGHRA and CDR2 YSYEKL. Between the trimmed V and J ends, which lost 0 bases and 1 base, there was a span of 10 bases. CDR3 amino acids: CASSQDLGTAKNIQYF. CDR3 in DNA: TGCGCCAGCAGCCAAGATTTGGGCACTGCCAAAAACATTCAGTACTTC.

The genes are TRBV5-6 and TRBJ2-1; 9 nucleotides line up with TRBD1. CDR3 length equals 15 residues. V lost 3 bases to trimming and J lost 8 bases; unmatched junction nucleotides: 9. Germline V gene data show CDR1 as SGHDT and CDR2 as YYEEEE. The CDR3 loop is CASSSSGTGFYEQFF. Written as DNA, the CDR3 is TGTGCCAGCAGCTCCTCCGGGACAGGGTTTTATGAGCAGTTCTTC. The full variable domain, with the rest looked up from reference TRBV5-6 and TRBJ2-1, is DAGVTQSPTHLIKTRGQQVTLRCSPKSGHDTVSWYQQALGQGPQFIFQYYEEEERQRGNFPDRFSGHQFPNYSSELNVNALLLGDSALYLCASSSSGTGFYEQFFGPGTRLTVL.

The chain recombines TRBV29-1 with TRBJ2-7, with 7 bases fitting TRBD2. Germline loops: CDR1 SQVTM, CDR2 ANQGSEA. This CDR3 is built from 14 residues. Trimming removed 5 bases from V and 0 bases from J; junction bases left unmatched: 7. The CDR3 nucleotides are TGCAGCGTTCTACTAGCGAAAAGCTCCTACGAGCAGTACTTC. Translating it yields CSVLLAKSSYEQYF.

This chain uses TRBV6-2 or TRBV6-3 with TRBJ2-3; 9 bases match TRBD1. CDR3 length: 14 residues. The germline V gene encodes CDR1 MNHEY and CDR2 SVGEGT. The junction had 3 bases not matched to a gene; V was cut back by 3 bases and J by 5 bases. The CDR3, as DNA: TGTGCCAGCAGTTATGGGACAGGGAGAGATACGCAGTATTTT. Translation: CASSYGTGRDTQYF.

This clone was picked up one time. The V gene is TRBV28, the J gene TRBJ2-7; weak D call: TRBD2 (6 bases). Germline-derived CDR1 and CDR2 are MDHEN and SYDVKM. Between the trimmed V and J ends, which lost 10 bases and 2 bases, there was a span of 21 bases. There are 15 residues in the CDR3. The CDR3 reads CATSPQDYGTYEQYF. The CDR3 nucleotides read TGTGCCACCTCCCCCCAGGACTACGGAACCTACGAGCAGTACTTC.

V and J are TRBV14 and TRBJ2-7; possibly TRBD1 for D (5 bases). In germline, CDR1 is SGHDN, CDR2 FVKESK. Trimming shortened V by 0 bases and J by 2 bases, and 11 bases separated the two germline ends. CDR3 length: 15 residues. The CDR3 reads CASSQEFQGAYEQYF. CDR3 nucleotides: TGTGCCAGCAGCCAAGAGTTTCAGGGTGCCTACGAGCAGTACTTC.

The genes are TRBV3-1 (or the pseudogene TRBV3-2) and TRBJ1-5; the D gene is possibly TRBD1 (6 bases). With 1 base removed from V and 4 bases from J, the gap between germline ends came to 11 bases. Per germline, CDR1 LGHDT and CDR2 YNNKEL (reference sequence). This CDR3 spans 15 amino acids. For the CDR3, the DNA is TGTGCCAGCAGCCAAGGGGGGACATCTAATCAGCCCCAGCATTTT. Encoded protein: CASSQGGTSNQPQHF.

The genes are TRBV19 and TRBJ1-2; D unclear. Germline lookup yields CDR1 LNHDA and CDR2 SQIVND (reference sequence). The CDR3 loop spans 14 amino acids. Trimming stripped 3 bases from V and 4 bases from J, with 12 bases between. In DNA form, the CDR3 reads TGTGCCAGTAGTATCCCGCCCACAAGCTATGGCTACACCTTC. This encodes CASSIPPTSYGYTF.

J is TRBJ1-3 and V is TRBV28; D possibly corresponds to TRBD1 (5 bases). The CDR3 has 14 residues. Trimming removed 3 bases from V and 5 bases from J, with 11 bases in between. Germline V gives CDR1 MDHEN, CDR2 SYDVKM. CDR3 coding DNA: TGTGCCAGCAGTTTCGAAGGGGCCCGAAACACCATATATTTT. Translating it yields CASSFEGARNTIYF.

The CDR3 bases are TGTGCCAGCAGGGCAGGGATGGGGAAGGACACCATATATTTT. Its protein is CASRAGMGKDTIYF. The rearrangement uses TRBV28 and TRBJ1-3, with D tentatively TRBD1 (5 bases). Deletions cut 6 bases from V and 8 bases from J, with 17 bases between. Germline CDR1 is MDHEN and CDR2 is SYDVKM. The CDR3 has 14 residues. The whole variable domain, filled in from reference TRBV28 and TRBJ1-3, reads DVKVTQSSRYLVKRTGEKVFLECVQDMDHENMFWYRQDPGLGLRLIYFSYDVKMKEKGDIPEGYSVSREKKERFSLILESASTNQTSMYLCASRAGMGKDTIYFGEGSWLTVV.

The rearrangement links TRBV24-1 to TRBJ2-5; D unclear. CDR3 size: 11 residues. Deletions cut 9 bases from V and 5 bases from J, with 9 bases between. Germline CDR1 KGHDR, CDR2 SFDVKD. In DNA, the CDR3 is TGTGCCACCTCAGCCGGGGAGACCCAGTACTTC. Translating it yields CATSAGETQYF.